This section outlines one T cell receptor beta chain sequence together with its context. The data originate from a study of human T cells and chemical hapten exposure. The CDR3 is 13 residues long. V was clipped by 5 bases and J by 5 bases, with 11 bases between them. The germline gives CDR1 SGHVS, CDR2 FQNEAQ. Time point in this sample: patch test 3, about 24 weeks after DPC sensitization. Treatment specified: therapeutic diphenylcyclopropenone sensitization with weekly scalp DPC. Ahead of applying each patch test, blood was sampled. TCRdb processed the RACE reads anew with MiXCR; each CDR3 protein has one entry. This sample carries over 70,000 distinct CDR3 sequences, under 13% of them seen once, and the ten largest clones take 1% to 1.2%.

This chain uses TRBV7-8 with TRBJ2-3; tentative D call: TRBD2 (5 bases). The sequence came from a woman aged 25 to 39 with alopecia areata. Some clones in this sample may be carry-over from other donors' samples. The sequencing here drew on whole blood, taken in connection with sensitization to the hapten diphenylcyclopropenone (DPC). The CDR3 region is CASSPDRGDTQYF. CDR3 DNA sequence: TGTGCCAGCAGCCCGGATCGGGGAGATACGCAGTATTTT.